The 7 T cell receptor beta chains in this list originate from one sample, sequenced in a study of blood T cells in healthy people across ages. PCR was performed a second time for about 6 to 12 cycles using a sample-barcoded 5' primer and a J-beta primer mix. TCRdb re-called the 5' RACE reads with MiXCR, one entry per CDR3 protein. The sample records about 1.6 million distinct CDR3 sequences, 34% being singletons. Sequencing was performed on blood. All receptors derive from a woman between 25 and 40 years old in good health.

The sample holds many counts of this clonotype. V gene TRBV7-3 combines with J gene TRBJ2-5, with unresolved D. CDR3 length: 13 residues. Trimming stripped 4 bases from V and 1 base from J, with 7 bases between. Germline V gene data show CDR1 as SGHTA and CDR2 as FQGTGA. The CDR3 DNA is TGTGCCAGCAGCTCAGACCCCCAAGAGACCCAGTACTTC. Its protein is CASSSDPQETQYF.

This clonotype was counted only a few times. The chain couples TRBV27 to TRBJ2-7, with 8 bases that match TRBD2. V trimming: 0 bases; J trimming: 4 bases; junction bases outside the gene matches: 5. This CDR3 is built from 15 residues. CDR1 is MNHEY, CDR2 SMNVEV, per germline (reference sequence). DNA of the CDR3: TGTGCCAGCAGTTTATCGGTAGCGGGACGATACGAGCAGTACTTC. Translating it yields CASSLSVAGRYEQYF.

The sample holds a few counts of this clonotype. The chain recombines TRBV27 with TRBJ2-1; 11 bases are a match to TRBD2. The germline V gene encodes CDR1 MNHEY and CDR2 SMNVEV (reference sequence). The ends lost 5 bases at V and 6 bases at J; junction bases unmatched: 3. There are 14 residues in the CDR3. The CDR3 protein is CASSIGTSGNEQFF. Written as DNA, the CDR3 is TGTGCCAGCAGTATCGGGACTAGCGGCAATGAGCAGTTCTTC.

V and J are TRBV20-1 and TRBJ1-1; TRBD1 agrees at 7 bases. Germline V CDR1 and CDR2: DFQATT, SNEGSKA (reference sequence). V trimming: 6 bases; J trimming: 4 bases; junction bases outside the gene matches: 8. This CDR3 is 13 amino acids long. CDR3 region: CSARRDSSTEAFF. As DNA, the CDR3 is TGCAGTGCGAGACGGGACAGCTCCACTGAAGCTTTCTTT.

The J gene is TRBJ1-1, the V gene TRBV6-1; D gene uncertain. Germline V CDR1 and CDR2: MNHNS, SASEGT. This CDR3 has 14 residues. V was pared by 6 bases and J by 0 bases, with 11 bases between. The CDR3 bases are TGTGCCAGCAGGATCGGCGGTATGAACACTGAAGCTTTCTTT. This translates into CASRIGGMNTEAFF.

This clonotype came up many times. CDR3 bases: TGCAGTGCTCAATCGACCCCCTACGAGCAGTACTTC. It specifies CSAQSTPYEQYF. The chain has TRBV20-1 and TRBJ2-7; D is unclear. The CDR3 has 12 amino acids. V lost 5 bases to trimming and J lost 2 bases, with 10 bases between them. In germline, CDR1 is DFQATT, CDR2 SNEGSKA (reference sequence).

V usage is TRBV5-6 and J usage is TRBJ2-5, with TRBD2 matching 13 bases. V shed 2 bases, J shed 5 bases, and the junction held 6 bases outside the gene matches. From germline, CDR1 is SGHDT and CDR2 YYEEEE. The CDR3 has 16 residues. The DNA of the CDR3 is TGTGCCAGCAGCTTTGGACTAGCGGGAGAATGGGAGACCCAGTACTTC. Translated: CASSFGLAGEWETQYF.